The source of this TCR beta chain is a study of cytomegalovirus exposure and HLA in healthy donors. PCR amplification relied on 60 Vbeta primers (plus 13 Jbeta primers). TCRdb keeps only in-frame clones here, not all; method: immunoSEQ multiplex PCR. In the table there are about 120,000 clones, around three quarters of which are singletons. Study-wide findings and caveats: TCR beta sequences reportedly predicted the HLA-A and HLA-B alleles of most subjects accurately.

CDR1 is SQVTM and CDR2 is ANQGSEA in the germline V gene. The CDR3 length is 13 residues. Trimming took 3 bases from V and 4 from J, leaving 12 bases between them. As for this clone: Its antigen is not identified.

This receptor was identified in a man in his thirties or forties in good health and CMV-seropositive. Source material: PBMCs. The chain couples TRBV29-1 to TRBJ1-2, with D perhaps matching TRBD1 (5 bases). CDR3 in amino acids: CSVDPTDSYGYTF. The CDR3 region has the DNA TGCAGCGTTGATCCTACTGACAGCTATGGCTACACCTTC.